This T cell receptor (beta chain) comes out of a study of cytomegalovirus exposure and HLA in healthy donors. Regarding this clone: Its antigen is currently unknown.

Study-level points and caveats: TCR beta chains numbering more than 150 were designated cytomegalovirus-associated. The authors later linked a missense DCLRE1C variant to TCR beta V- and J-gene trimming. The authors judged a highly shared variant cluster likely a sequencing artifact.

With 2 bases removed from V and 2 bases from J, the gap between germline ends came to 16 bases. Germline V gene lookup returns CDR1 GTSNPN and CDR2 SVGIG (reference sequence). The CDR3 spans 16 residues. The PCR ran on 60 Vbeta and 13 Jbeta primers. In the source study's methods: An analysis that came later counted some 80 million unique TCR beta chains, approximately 10 million shared. The data were produced by immunoSEQ multiplex PCR, yet TCRdb's version contains in-frame clones alone and is incomplete. That table is the source of V, J and clone size, and D and trimming were worked out from the DNA. Of some 200,000 clones listed, approximately 80% are singletons.

This receptor was obtained from a man in his forties or fifties in good health and CMV-seronegative. Sequencing input: PBMCs. J is TRBJ1-5 and V is TRBV30, with D perhaps TRBD1 (6 bases). The CDR3 DNA is TGTGCCTGGAGTCGGGCAGGGGCGGGTTGCAATCAGCCCCAGCATTTT. Translated: CAWSRAGAGCNQPQHF.